This TCR beta chain was identified during a study of T cells in Graves' hyperthyroidism and ophthalmopathy. Germline-derived CDR1 and CDR2 are ENHRY and SYGVKD. Trimming removed 2 bases from V and 0 bases from J, with 10 bases in between. The CDR3 length is 15 residues. Stable disease denoted Graves' hyperthyroidism without ophthalmopathy progression within 18 months. In this sample, this clonotype turned up many times. The antigen remains undetermined. Amplification targeted TCR beta CDR3 regions from RNA transcripts. HTBI primers were used for first-round RT-PCR of the TCR CDR3. TCRdb analysed the multiplex PCR reads with MiXCR anew, one entry per CDR3 protein. The sample records some 440,000 distinct CDR3 sequences, around 16% being singletons. Points from the study as a whole: In the blood, most expanded thyroid clonotypes above 0.001 appeared as well.

Sample: blood. V gene TRBV10-3 combines with J gene TRBJ1-2; TRBD1 might be the D (5 bases). The TCR was taken from a woman aged 18-29 years with Graves' hyperthyroidism. DNA of the CDR3: TGTGCCATCAGTGAGCCGGGGGATACTAACTATGGCTACACCTTC. As protein: CAISEPGDTNYGYTF.